Listed below are T cell receptor beta chains from one sample, sequenced in a study of blood T cell repertoires in COVID-19. Sequencing was performed with immunoSEQ multiplex PCR; in TCRdb, only in-frame clones are kept and a portion is missing. The sample lists around 200,000 clones, about 86% seen once, with 3% to 3.5% in the top ten. Specimen: PBMCs or T cells enriched from blood (not recorded which). These receptors were taken from a woman aged 45-65 years in a cohort exposed to, infected with or recovered from COVID-19 (not recorded which). CDR3s include the opening cysteine and the closing phenylalanine or tryptophan. A D gene is named only where the DNA matches it firmly. A row's size may be missing; if present it is once, few, many or a size class.

j_gene,abundance,d_gene,v_gene,CDR3nt,CDR3aa
TRBJ2-2,NA,TRBD2,TRBV2,TGTGCCAGCATTGGGACTAGCGGGAAGCTGTTTTTT,CASIGTSGKLFF
TRBJ1-2,NA,NA,TRBV4-1,TGCGCCAGCAGCCAAGGTGGTGGGGCCTATGGCTACACCTTC,CASSQGGGAYGYTF
TRBJ1-2,NA,TRBD1,TRBV5-1,TGCGCCAGCAGCCCAACAGGGGTAGGCTATGGCTACACCTTC,CASSPTGVGYGYTF
TRBJ2-3,NA,TRBD2,TRBV4-3,TGCGCCAGCAGCCAAGATAACCTCCTGGGTAGCGGGGCTGGAGATACGCAGTATTTT,CASSQDNLLGSGAGDTQYF
TRBJ1-1,NA,TRBD1,TRBV6-1,TGTGCCAGCAGTGAAGCCGACAGGGGAATAACTGAAGCTTTCTTT,CASSEADRGITEAFF
TRBJ1-2,NA,TRBD1,TRBV4-2,TGTGCCAGCAGCGGACAGGGGGTAAGGGGTAACTATGGCTACACCTTC,CASSGQGVRGNYGYTF
TRBJ2-3,NA,NA,TRBV4-1,TGCGCCAGCAGCCAAGACCCTCCCATGGTGACTACTAGCACAGATACGCAGTATTTT,CASSQDPPMVTTSTDTQYF
TRBJ1-1,NA,NA,TRBV15,TGTGCCACCAGCTTCCCCCCTGGGGCCACTGAAGCTTTCTTT,CATSFPPGATEAFF
TRBJ2-5,once,NA,TRBV9,TGTGCCAGCAGCCTCACACCCCAAGAGACCCAGTACTTC,CASSLTPQETQYF
TRBJ1-1,NA,NA,TRBV1,TGCACCGGCCGTCGATCAGGATTCGAAGCTTTCTTT,CTGRRSGFEAFF
TRBJ2-7,NA,TRBD1,TRBV5-1,TGCGCCAGCAGCGGACAGGACCTGGGCTCCTACGAGCAGTACTTC,CASSGQDLGSYEQYF
TRBJ1-4,NA,NA,TRBV28,TGTGCCAGCAGCTCTCCCGGGACTCCTAATGAAAAACTGTTTTTT,CASSSPGTPNEKLFF
TRBJ1-1,NA,TRBD1,TRBV18,TGTGCCAGCTCACCGGGGACAGGCATCAGGGGAGCTTTCTTT,CASSPGTGIRGAFF
TRBJ2-5,NA,NA,TRBV4-2,TGTGCCAGCAGCCAAGAAGGGAGACGGCCACAAGAGACCCAGTACTTC,CASSQEGRRPQETQYF
TRBJ1-2,once,NA,TRBV29-1,TGCAGCGGCGGGTCTGGGGTTGGCTACACCTTC,CSGGSGVGYTF
TRBJ1-3,NA,NA,TRBV7-9,TGTGCCAGCAGCTTGGCCCAAAGGGTTCGGGAGTACGGAAACACCATATATTTT,CASSLAQRVREYGNTIYF
TRBJ2-7,NA,NA,TRBV11-2,TGTGCCAGCAGCTTACTCAGAACAGGAGAGCAGTACTTC,CASSLLRTGEQYF
TRBJ1-5,NA,NA,TRBV5-1,TGCGCCAGCAGCCCCGCCACAGGAGAGCAGCCCCAGCATTTT,CASSPATGEQPQHF
TRBJ1-2,few,NA,TRBV28,TGTGCCAGCAGGGCCGGGGGGGGTCTAGGTCTGAGCTACACCTTC,CASRAGGGLGLSYTF
TRBJ1-2,NA,TRBD1,TRBV7-9,TGTGCCAGCAGCTTAGGGGGACAGTCCTATGGCTACACCTTC,CASSLGGQSYGYTF
TRBJ2-3,NA,TRBD2,TRBV7-9,TGTGCCAGCAGCCCTTGGACTAGCGGGACCAGAACAGATACGCAGTATTTT,CASSPWTSGTRTDTQYF
TRBJ1-6,few,TRBD1,TRBV4-3,TGCGCCAGCAGCCCACGACAGGGAGGTAGTTCACCCCTCCACTTT,CASSPRQGGSSPLHF
TRBJ1-5,NA,TRBD1,TRBV28,TGTGCCAGCAGTCCGGGACAGGGGAAACAGCCCCAGCATTTT,CASSPGQGKQPQHF
TRBJ1-1,NA,NA,TRBV6-4,TGTGCCAGCAGTGCCGGAGAGAACACTGAAGCTTTCTTT,CASSAGENTEAFF
TRBJ2-7,NA,TRBD1,TRBV7-9,TGTGCCAGCAGCTTGGGACAGAGATACGAGCAGTACTTC,CASSLGQRYEQYF
TRBJ1-1,NA,NA,TRBV6-2/TRBV6-3,TGTGCCAGCAGTTACAACACTAGGAACACTGAAGCTTTCTTT,CASSYNTRNTEAFF
TRBJ1-2,NA,TRBD1,TRBV30,TGTGCCTGGGGGACAGTGTATGGCTACACCTTC,CAWGTVYGYTF
TRBJ2-3,NA,NA,TRBV5-1,TGCGCCAGCAGCGGAGGACTTCCCGCCTACGCAGATACGCAGTATTTT,CASSGGLPAYADTQYF
TRBJ1-1,NA,NA,TRBV5-1,TGCGCCAGCGCCCCGGGGCGGGGAGGGGACACTGAAGCTTTCTTT,CASAPGRGGDTEAFF